This T cell receptor beta chain was identified during a study of shared clonotypes between healthy human individuals. This clone was found once. Sequencing was performed with immunoSEQ multiplex PCR; in TCRdb, only in-frame clones are kept and a portion is missing. Of about 470,000 clones in the sample, 70% to 80% were seen once. The V gene's germline CDR1 is SGHAT and CDR2 FQNNGV. Trimming left V 0 bases short and J 7 bases short, with 16 bases between. There are 16 residues in the CDR3. The rearrangement joins TRBV11-2 to TRBJ2-1, with D possibly being TRBD2 (6 bases). The sample taken for sequencing was PBMCs. The receptor was derived from a woman aged 40 to 50 in good health. Some clones in this sample may be carry-over from other donors' samples. This CDR3 is CASSLESSAFRNEQFF. The DNA for the CDR3 is TGTGCCAGCAGCTTAGAGTCTAGCGCTTTTCGGAATGAGCAGTTCTTC.